This is a list of T cell receptor beta chains from one sample in a study of blood T cell repertoires in COVID-19. Clones were sequenced by immunoSEQ multiplex PCR, and TCRdb holds only the in-frame ones, with some missing. The repertoire holds around 200,000 clones, with about 83% as singletons. The specimen was peripheral blood. These receptors were collected from a man between 50 and 59 years old with active or convalescent COVID-19. Both conserved end residues are part of each CDR3. Each record gives: clone size, V gene, D gene, J gene, CDR3 DNA, CDR3 protein. D genes are given only for firm matches. Clone sizes are given selectively: once, few, many, or a class where the clone is expanded.

few	TRBV7-2	.	TRBJ1-1	TGTGCCAGCAGCTTAGAAGCAGGGCCGAACACTGAAGCTTTCTTT	CASSLEAGPNTEAFF
.	TRBV6-5	.	TRBJ1-2	TGTGCCAGCAGTCGGTCGGAACTAACCTCCTATGGCTACACCTTC	CASSRSELTSYGYTF
.	TRBV5-5	TRBD2	TRBJ2-1	TGTGCCAGCAGCTTGACTAGCGGGAATCACAATGAGCAGTTCTTC	CASSLTSGNHNEQFF
.	TRBV18	.	TRBJ1-1	TGTGCCAGCTCACCACAGAGGGGGATTGAAGCTTTCTTT	CASSPQRGIEAFF
.	TRBV12-5	.	TRBJ2-4	TGTGCTAGTGCCCAAGGGGGAAATTACATTCAGTACTTC	CASAQGGNYIQYF
.	TRBV19	.	TRBJ2-3	TGTGCCAGTAGTATTCGAGGGCTCCCAACAGATACGCAGTATTTT	CASSIRGLPTDTQYF
.	TRBV9	.	TRBJ1-3	TGTGCCAGCAGCGTAGCTGGTGGGCTCGGAAACACCATATATTTT	CASSVAGGLGNTIYF
.	TRBV3-1/TRBV3-2	TRBD2	TRBJ2-1	TGTGCCAGCAGTCACTTAGCGGGACATGAGAATGAGCAGTTCTTC	CASSHLAGHENEQFF
.	TRBV4-3	TRBD2	TRBJ2-1	TGCGCCAGCAGCCAGGATACCCTAGCGGGGGCTTACAATGAGCAGTTCTTC	CASSQDTLAGAYNEQFF
.	TRBV9	TRBD1	TRBJ1-2	TGTGCCAGCAGCGAGGACAGGGGCTCGCGTCCTGGCTACACCTTC	CASSEDRGSRPGYTF